The 26 T cell receptor beta chains below come from one sample, sequenced in a study of post-analysis software for immune sequencing data. The study's findings and limits: Higher frequency in patients than in controls was seen for five TRBV segments, with TRBV5-6, TRBV5-1 and TRBV20-1 among them.

Which antigens these TCRs recognize remains unknown. Unique molecular identifiers were carried by the TCR beta cDNA libraries. TCRdb reprocessed the PCR reads with MiXCR, giving one entry per CDR3 protein. The sample has roughly 620,000 distinct CDR3 sequences, 44% seen once. What was sequenced was blood. These TCRs come from a girl aged 5-17 years with multiple sclerosis.

The rearrangement links TRBV12-3 or TRBV12-4 to TRBJ2-5, with 12 bases that match TRBD2. The CDR3 length is 23 residues. V was pared by 6 bases and J by 2 bases, with 28 bases of the junction left unmatched. In nucleotides, the CDR3 is TGTGCCAGCAGCCCCGGACTATCTAGCGGGGGGGCGTTTAATTCGTACCTACAAGAGACCCAGTACTTC. Encoded protein: CASSPGLSSGGAFNSYLQETQYF.

A few counts support this clonotype. The rearrangement joins TRBV12-3 or TRBV12-4 to TRBJ2-1; maybe TRBD2 (6 bases). The ends were cut back, 5 bases at V and 8 bases at J, with 16 bases in the middle. The CDR3 loop spans 14 amino acids. The CDR3 loop reads CASSPDKAGYEQFF. DNA of the CDR3: TGTGCCAGCAGTCCGGACAAAGCGGGCTATGAGCAGTTCTTC.

The J gene is TRBJ2-5, the V gene TRBV27; the D gene is possibly TRBD1 (6 bases). The J call may be incorrect, as the DNA end agrees better with TRBJ2-7. Germline-derived CDR1 and CDR2 are MNHEY and SMNVEV (reference sequence). This CDR3 contains 15 residues. CDR3 sequence: CASSWAGRGPYEQYF. In nucleotides, the CDR3 is TGTGCCAGCAGTTGGGCCGGCAGGGGTCCCTACGAGCAGTACTTC.

This clonotype came up many times. The CDR3 sequence is CASSLQGDEQYF. The CDR3 DNA reads TGTGCCAGCAGTCTCCAGGGGGACGAGCAGTACTTC. This chain links TRBV6-5 with TRBJ2-7; 7 nucleotides align to TRBD1. V gave up 5 bases and J gave up 5 bases; unmatched junction bases: 3. Germline V CDR1 and CDR2: MNHEY, SVGAGI. The CDR3 runs 12 residues.

This chain connects TRBV7-2 to TRBJ2-5; TRBD1 agrees at 7 bases. The V and J ends lost 10 bases and 5 bases, in that order; junction bases with no gene match: 16. This CDR3 contains 15 residues. The V gene's germline CDR1 is SGHTA and CDR2 FQGNSA. The CDR3 DNA sequence: TGTGCCATCACCGCAAGGGGGCGTGAAGGGGAGACCCAGTACTTC. Protein sequence: CAITARGREGETQYF.

The chain joins TRBV6-6 to TRBJ1-2; D is ambiguous. CDR1 MNHNY and CDR2 SVGAGI come from the germline V gene (reference sequence). V gave up 4 bases and J gave up 8 bases, with 11 bases separating them. The length of the CDR3 is 12 residues. The CDR3 nucleotides read TGTGCCAGCAGTTCAAAGGGAGCCGGCTACACCTTC. Amino acid sequence: CASSSKGAGYTF.

Here the CDR3 DNA reads TGCGCCAGCAGCCCCAGACTAGCGGGAAAGAACAATGAGCAGTTCTTC. Translated, it gives CASSPRLAGKNNEQFF. The chain joins TRBV4-1 to TRBJ2-1; TRBD2 matches at 11 bases. J gave up 5 bases and V 4 bases, and 7 bases lay outside the gene matches. Germline CDR1 and CDR2: MGHRA and YSYEKL. The CDR3 is 16 amino acids.

The chain is built from TRBV5-6 and TRBJ1-5; D call uncertain. The CDR3 is made up of 14 amino acids. The V and J ends lost 0 bases and 5 bases respectively, with 9 bases between them. Germline V CDR1 and CDR2: SGHDT, YYEEEE. The CDR3 DNA reads TGTGCCAGCAGCTTGGGGCAGATCGATCAGCCCCAGCATTTT. It translates to CASSLGQIDQPQHF.

This clonotype was recorded a few times. V gene TRBV12-3 or TRBV12-4 combines with J gene TRBJ2-7; D could derive from TRBD1 or TRBD2 (6 bases each). Trimming pared 6 bases from V and 4 bases from J, leaving 19 bases between. The CDR3 runs to 15 residues. CDR3: CASRREGGAAYEQYF. DNA for the CDR3: TGTGCCAGCAGGCGCGAGGGGGGAGCTGCGTACGAGCAGTACTTC.

Concerning this clonotype itself: Sequence at one end of the junction differs from germline and may be a read error. This chain joins TRBV12-3 or TRBV12-4 and TRBJ2-3; no definite D call. This CDR3 comprises 12 residues. The CDR3 bases are TGTGCCAGCAGCCCCCCCACAGATTCGCAGTATTTT. Protein product: CASSPPTDSQYF.

The rearrangement uses TRBV11-2 and TRBJ1-2, with no clear D. V lost 4 bases and J lost 6, with 18 bases in between. The length of the CDR3 is 15 residues. Germline V gene data show CDR1 as SGHAT and CDR2 as FQNNGV. The CDR3 reads CASSSGVMASHGYTF. The CDR3 DNA reads as TGTGCCAGCAGCTCCGGGGTAATGGCAAGCCATGGCTACACCTTC.

V is TRBV6-2 or TRBV6-3 and J is TRBJ2-1, with 9 bases that match TRBD1. Germline values: CDR1 MNHEY, CDR2 SVGEGT. V shed 4 bases, J shed 6 bases, and the junction held 7 bases outside the gene matches. The CDR3 sequence is 15 residues long. CDR3 DNA sequence: TGTGCCAGCAGTTTCGACAGGGGGGACGTCAATGAGCAGTTCTTC. The encoded protein is CASSFDRGDVNEQFF.

This clonotype has at least ten counts. The chain recombines TRBV29-1 with TRBJ2-5, with D unresolved. Germline V gene data show CDR1 as SQVTM and CDR2 as ANQGSEA. The CDR3 runs 11 residues. Trimming stripped 6 bases from V and 5 bases from J, with 10 bases between. The CDR3 DNA is TGCAGCGTCGAGACACTGGAGACCCAGTACTTC. Translation: CSVETLETQYF.

CDR3: CASRPRGTSGTYEQYF. CDR3 coding DNA: TGTGCCAGCAGGCCCAGAGGGACTAGCGGAACCTACGAGCAGTACTTC. The chain combines TRBV6-6 with TRBJ2-7, with TRBD2 identical over 11 bases. The germline gives CDR1 MNHNY, CDR2 SVGAGI (reference sequence). This CDR3 has 16 residues. V shed 6 bases, J shed 2 bases, and the junction held 9 bases outside the gene matches.

V is TRBV6-5 and J is TRBJ2-7; 7 bases map to TRBD1. The CDR3 totals 13 residues. V lost 8 bases, J lost 1 base, and 5 bases stayed unmatched. Germline CDR1 and CDR2: MNHEY and SVGAGI. The CDR3 nucleotides read TGTGCCAGCGGGGAGACAGGGTCCTACGAGCAGTACTTC. This gives the protein CASGETGSYEQYF.

In regard to this clonotype: Possible read error: a much larger clone is one base away. This chain links TRBV3-1 with TRBJ2-1, with no clear D. V lost 2 bases, J lost 8 bases, and 4 bases lay in between. The germline CDR1 and CDR2 sequences are LGHDT and YNNKEL (reference sequence). The CDR3 has 11 residues. The CDR3 bases are TGTGCCAGCAGCCAATCCTATGAGCAGTTCTTC. Translation: CASSQSYEQFF.

This clonotype was seen a handful of times. The chain couples TRBV6-1 to TRBJ1-5, with TRBD1 matching 8 bases. The trim removed 8 bases at V and 3 bases at J, leaving 18 bases unmatched. The germline V gene has CDR1 MNHNS and CDR2 SASEGT. CDR3 size: 18 residues. The CDR3 loop reads CASRFKGQGYGINQPQHF. In nucleotides, the CDR3 is TGTGCCAGCCGCTTTAAAGGACAGGGCTATGGTATCAATCAGCCCCAGCATTTT.

The rearrangement joins TRBV6-1 to TRBJ2-7, with 10 bases identical to TRBD2. After removal of 3 bases from V and 0 bases from J, the junction contained 8 bases not matched to a gene. The CDR3 length is 17 residues. Germline assignment: CDR1 MNHNS and CDR2 SASEGT. The CDR3 spells CASSEVAGGPSSYEQYF. The CDR3 DNA sequence: TGTGCCAGCAGTGAGGTAGCGGGAGGTCCAAGCTCCTACGAGCAGTACTTC.

In its sample, this clonotype was seen once. V is TRBV20-1 and J is TRBJ1-5, with 7 bases identical to TRBD1. Germline V gives CDR1 DFQATT, CDR2 SNEGSKA (reference sequence). V was clipped by 6 bases and J by 6 bases; unmatched bases: 20. This CDR3 is 17 amino acids long. CDR3 residues: CSAAPGQRQPGSQPQHF. CDR3 nucleotides: TGCAGTGCAGCCCCGGGACAGCGTCAACCTGGGAGTCAGCCCCAGCATTTT.

Only a few counts were recorded for this clonotype. The J gene is TRBJ2-7, the V gene TRBV6-2 or TRBV6-3; possible D gene TRBD1, 6 bases. Trimming took off 0 bases at V and 3 bases at J, with 12 bases between the two ends. Germline V gene data show CDR1 as MNHEY and CDR2 as SVGEGT. CDR3 length equals 15 residues. The CDR3 is CASSYSSQGIYEQYF. The CDR3, as DNA: TGTGCCAGCAGTTACTCGTCCCAGGGGATCTACGAGCAGTACTTC.

This clonotype was observed a few times. V usage is TRBV7-2 and J usage is TRBJ2-5, with 7 bases lining up with TRBD2. V lost 5 bases, J lost 4 bases, and 7 bases stayed unmatched. CDR3 size: 14 residues. Per the germline V gene, CDR1 is SGHTA and CDR2 is FQGNSA. The CDR3 sequence: CASSRASGVETQYF. CDR3 bases: TGTGCCAGCAGCCGGGCTAGCGGAGTAGAGACCCAGTACTTC.

The CDR3 DNA reads as TGCAGTGCTAGGCATCCGGCTAGCGGGAGCGTGGAGACCCAGTACTTC. It is translated as CSARHPASGSVETQYF. V gene TRBV20-1 combines with J gene TRBJ2-5; 10 bases line up with TRBD2. The CDR3 runs to 16 residues. Germline values: CDR1 DFQATT, CDR2 SNEGSKA (reference sequence). V trimming: 3 bases; J trimming: 5 bases; junction bases outside the gene matches: 12.

This clonotype has a single count. V gene TRBV4-2 combines with J gene TRBJ1-3, with a tentative D call TRBD1 (6 bases). The V end lost 1 base, the J end lost 0 bases, and 10 bases lay between the germline ends. The germline gives CDR1 LGHNA, CDR2 YNFKEQ. The CDR3 extends over 16 amino acids. CDR3 coding DNA: TGTGCCAGCAGCCAAGGTACAGGGTACTCTGGAAACACCATATATTTT. Protein sequence: CASSQGTGYSGNTIYF.

The chain employs TRBV7-2 and TRBJ1-2; TRBD1 is a possible D gene (6 bases). The CDR3 is made up of 15 amino acids. Germline V CDR1 and CDR2: SGHTA, FQGNSA. Trimming pared 5 bases from V and 0 bases from J, leaving 13 bases between. The CDR3 nucleotides read TGTGCCAGCAGCCCTCGAGGGGGGACTAACTATGGCTACACCTTC. Residues: CASSPRGGTNYGYTF.

This chain uses TRBV25-1 with TRBJ2-5; TRBD2 matches at 16 bases. The V and J ends lost 4 bases and 4 bases, in that order; junction bases with no gene match: 12. This CDR3 region has 19 residues. The V gene's germline CDR1 is MGHDK and CDR2 SYGVNS. The CDR3 loop is CASSALGTSGRAGRETQYF. DNA for the CDR3: TGTGCCAGCAGTGCCCTTGGGACTAGCGGGAGGGCCGGAAGAGAGACCCAGTACTTC. Looking up the rest from reference TRBV25-1 and TRBJ2-5 gives the full variable domain: EADIYQTPRYLVIGTGKKITLECSQTMGHDKMYWYQQDPGMELHLIHYSYGVNSTEKGDLSSESTVSRIRTEHFPLTLESARPSHTSQYLCASSALGTSGRAGRETQYFGPGTRLLVL.

The chain is built from TRBV6-5 and TRBJ1-2; a weak D match, TRBD1 (5 bases). Germline CDR1 MNHEY, CDR2 SVGAGI. CDR3 length: 13 residues. Trimming cost V 4 bases and J 4 bases, with 10 bases left between them. CDR3 nucleotide sequence: TGTGCCAGCAGTTGGGGGGGTGCCTATGGCTACACCTTC. This codes for CASSWGGAYGYTF.